One and the same sample provided the 32 T cell receptor beta chains below, sequenced in a study of blood T cell repertoires in COVID-19. Sequencing was performed with immunoSEQ multiplex PCR; in TCRdb, only in-frame clones are kept and a portion is missing. The data contain around 270,000 clones, 80% to 90% of them singletons. Sequenced sample: PBMCs or T cells enriched from blood (not recorded which). The receptors come from a woman in her twenties or thirties who had recovered from COVID-19.

This clone has only one observation. This chain joins TRBV3-1 (or the pseudogene TRBV3-2) and TRBJ2-3, with 7 bases fitting TRBD2. J lost 2 bases, V lost 6 bases, and 11 bases had no gene match. CDR3 size: 16 residues. CDR1 and CDR2 from the germline V gene are LGHDT and YNNKEL (reference sequence). The CDR3 bases are TGTGCCAGCAGTCGTACTCAGGGACTACTCACAGATACGCAGTATTTT. Protein product: CASSRTQGLLTDTQYF.

This clone was detected once. CDR3 DNA: TGCGCCAGCAGCCCCTTTAACACAGGGCTACAAGAGACCCAGTACTTC. Encoded protein: CASSPFNTGLQETQYF. V is TRBV4-1 and J is TRBJ2-5; possible D gene TRBD1, 6 bases. V lost 4 bases and J lost 2, with 17 bases in between. The germline gives CDR1 MGHRA, CDR2 YSYEKL. The CDR3 length is 16 residues.

The V gene is TRBV6-6, the J gene TRBJ2-3; 7 bases align to TRBD2. Losses at the gene ends were 2 bases for V and 4 bases for J; bases not matched to a gene: 9. The CDR3 consists of 16 residues. Germline lookup yields CDR1 MNHNY and CDR2 SVGAGI (reference sequence). As DNA, the CDR3 is TGTGCCAGCAGTTACGGACTAGAACTTTTCGCAGATACGCAGTATTTT. Its translation is CASSYGLELFADTQYF.

CDR3 loop: CASSFGAGQEKLFF. The DNA for the CDR3 is TGTGCCAGCAGCTTTGGGGCCGGGCAGGAAAAACTGTTTTTT. V usage is TRBV11-2 and J usage is TRBJ1-4; a possible D gene is TRBD1 (5 bases). Trimming left V 3 bases short and J 8 bases short, with 13 bases between. The germline gives CDR1 SGHAT, CDR2 FQNNGV. The CDR3 has 14 amino acids.

The chain recombines TRBV3-1 (or the pseudogene TRBV3-2) with TRBJ1-5, with D possibly being TRBD1 (5 bases). The CDR3 is 14 amino acids. V lost 0 bases to trimming and J lost 7 bases, with 10 bases between them. Germline assignment: CDR1 LGHDT and CDR2 YNNKEL (reference sequence). DNA for the CDR3: TGTGCCAGCAGCCAAGATCGGGGGTACCAGCCCCAGCATTTT. This gives the protein CASSQDRGYQPQHF.

The chain employs TRBV12-5 and TRBJ2-3; 9 nucleotides agree with TRBD2. V shed 2 bases, J shed 1 base, and the junction held 10 bases outside the gene matches. The CDR3 covers 18 residues. The germline V gene encodes CDR1 LGHNT and CDR2 FRNRAP. The CDR3 protein is CASGLSASGKWGTDTQYF. The CDR3 DNA sequence: TGTGCTAGTGGTTTGTCGGCTAGCGGGAAGTGGGGCACAGATACGCAGTATTTT.

V gene TRBV5-6 combines with J gene TRBJ1-5, with D tentatively TRBD1 (6 bases). Germline CDR1 and CDR2: SGHDT and YYEEEE. The CDR3 runs 14 residues. Trimming cost V 1 base and J 9 bases, with 14 bases left between them. DNA for the CDR3: TGTGCCAGCAGCTTGTTACAGGGCCTTGGGCCCCAGCATTTT. Its protein product is CASSLLQGLGPQHF.

The chain employs TRBV30 and TRBJ1-1; D unclear. V was trimmed by 4 bases and J by 8 bases, leaving 11 bases between them. Germline V gene data show CDR1 as GTSNPN and CDR2 as SVGIG (reference sequence). There are 11 residues in the CDR3. The CDR3 DNA reads TGTGCCTGGACTCCGAAAGCCGAAGCTTTCTTT. It specifies CAWTPKAEAFF.

The chain carries TRBV6-5 and TRBJ1-3; D not resolved. Germline V gene lookup returns CDR1 MNHEY and CDR2 SVGAGI. Trimming removed 0 bases from V and 2 bases from J, with 11 bases in between. The CDR3 contains 16 residues. CDR3 protein: CASSYSGMGTGNTIYF. The CDR3 DNA is TGTGCCAGCAGTTACTCCGGGATGGGGACTGGAAACACCATATATTTT.

The chain couples TRBV11-3 to TRBJ1-1, with 10 bases matching TRBD1. Germline CDR1 and CDR2: SGHNT and YENEEA. The V segment lost 5 bases and the J segment 4 bases; nucleotides outside the gene matches: 1. The CDR3 covers 13 residues. CDR3 sequence reads: CASSDRGLTEAFF. In DNA, the CDR3 is TGTGCCAGCAGCGACAGGGGGCTCACTGAAGCTTTCTTT.

The V and J genes are TRBV7-2 and TRBJ1-2; 7 positions match TRBD1. The V segment lost 4 bases and the J segment 4 bases; nucleotides outside the gene matches: 12. CDR3 length equals 16 residues. The V gene's germline CDR1 is SGHTA and CDR2 FQGNSA. The CDR3 region has the DNA TGTGCCAGCAGCTCCCGACCGACAGGGCCGAGCTATGGCTACACCTTC. Protein: CASSSRPTGPSYGYTF.

This chain links TRBV4-1 with TRBJ2-2, with D possibly being TRBD1 (5 bases). Germline-derived CDR1 and CDR2 are MGHRA and YSYEKL. This CDR3 is 15 amino acids long. Trimming took 1 base from V and 3 from J, leaving 9 bases between them. The CDR3 loop is CASSQAPGYTGELFF. The CDR3 nucleotides are TGCGCCAGCAGCCAAGCGCCAGGGTACACCGGGGAGCTGTTTTTT.

The chain has TRBV7-9 and TRBJ2-3; TRBD2 matches 7 bases. Germline CDR1 and CDR2: SEHNR and FQNEAQ (reference sequence). J lost 0 bases, V lost 5 bases, and 11 bases had no gene match. This CDR3 has 17 residues. The CDR3 sequence: CASSRISAGPSTDTQYF. In nucleotides, the CDR3 is TGTGCCAGCAGCCGAATCTCAGCGGGACCTAGCACAGATACGCAGTATTTT.

In its sample, this clone was seen a few times. The chain links TRBV2 to TRBJ1-2; 7 nucleotides match TRBD1. Looked up from germline, CDR1 is SNHLY and CDR2 is FYNNEI. The CDR3 has 14 residues. The V segment lost 6 bases and the J segment 2 bases; nucleotides outside the gene matches: 6. In nucleotides, the CDR3 is TGTGCCAGCAGGAAGACAGGGTTAAACTATGGCTACACCTTC. Its translation: CASRKTGLNYGYTF.

This clone occurred a few times. This rearrangement joins TRBV11-2 to TRBJ1-4; D is uncertain. Germline assignment: CDR1 SGHAT and CDR2 FQNNGV. The CDR3 is 11 amino acids. V gave up 2 bases and J gave up 8 bases, with 3 bases separating them. DNA for the CDR3: TGTGCCAGCAGCTTAAGCGAAAAACTGTTTTTT. The encoded protein is CASSLSEKLFF.

This clone was counted once. This chain joins TRBV18 and TRBJ1-1, with a weak D call TRBD1 (6 bases). The CDR3 is made up of 15 amino acids. Germline CDR1 reads KGHSH; CDR2 reads LQKENI. V was cut by 5 bases and J by 4 bases, with 17 bases left in between. In nucleotides, the CDR3 is TGTGCCAGCTCAGATTCGGGGGGCTCGGGCACTGAAGCTTTCTTT. Translated: CASSDSGGSGTEAFF.

Many counts were recorded for this clone. The CDR3, as DNA: TGTGCCAGCAGCACCGGAGCCTCCCTACTCGGGGCCCTCCACTTT. It yields the protein CASSTGASLLGALHF. V gene TRBV3-1 (or the pseudogene TRBV3-2) combines with J gene TRBJ1-6; no clear D gene. There are 15 residues in the CDR3. V lost 5 bases, J lost 14 bases, and 22 bases lay in between. Per germline, CDR1 LGHDT and CDR2 YNNKEL (reference sequence).

This clone was picked up a small number of times. The rearrangement joins TRBV15 to TRBJ1-4; a weak D match, TRBD1 (5 bases). The CDR3 runs 14 residues. The V gene lost 3 bases and the J gene lost 8 bases, with 13 bases spanning the gap. Per germline, CDR1 LNHNV and CDR2 YYDKDF (reference sequence). DNA of the CDR3: TGTGCCACCAGCAGGATCGACAGTATGGAAAAACTGTTTTTT. Protein product: CATSRIDSMEKLFF.

The chain carries TRBV9 and TRBJ2-3; 7 bases are a match to TRBD2. Germline V gene sequence: CDR1 SGDLS, CDR2 YYNGEE. The CDR3 loop spans 14 amino acids. Germline trimming cut 3 bases from V and 2 bases from J; bases unmatched to any gene: 3. CDR3 in DNA: TGTGCCAGCAGCGGAGCGGGGCCCACAGATACGCAGTATTTT. Protein: CASSGAGPTDTQYF.

V and J are TRBV28 and TRBJ2-5; possibly TRBD2 for D (5 bases). V lost 6 bases to trimming and J lost 7 bases, with 9 bases between them. The CDR3 extends over 11 amino acids. CDR1 MDHEN and CDR2 SYDVKM come from the germline V gene. The DNA for the CDR3 is TGTGCCAGCAGCCTGGGAGTGACCCAGTACTTC. Its protein product is CASSLGVTQYF.

This clone was recorded once. The V gene is TRBV5-4, the J gene TRBJ2-7; TRBD2 agrees at 9 bases. The ends lost 5 bases at V and 3 bases at J; junction bases unmatched: 9. Per the germline V gene, CDR1 is SGHNT and CDR2 is YYREEE (reference sequence). The CDR3 spans 15 residues. The CDR3 sequence is CASSWAGGELYEQYF. The CDR3, as DNA: TGTGCCAGCAGTTGGGCGGGGGGGGAACTCTACGAGCAGTACTTC.

The chain recombines TRBV3-1 (or the pseudogene TRBV3-2) with TRBJ2-5, with D maybe TRBD1 (6 bases). Germline CDR1 LGHDT, CDR2 YNNKEL (reference sequence). The CDR3 is made up of 16 amino acids. Between the trimmed V and J ends, which lost 0 bases and 5 bases, there was a span of 16 bases. CDR3 in DNA: TGTGCCAGCAGCCAAGATAAGCTGCAGGGGTGGGAGACCCAGTACTTC. The encoded protein is CASSQDKLQGWETQYF.

This clone has more than one count but fewer than ten. V usage is TRBV9 and J usage is TRBJ1-2; 7 bases line up with TRBD1. CDR3 size: 15 residues. J gave up 3 bases and V 4 bases, and 9 bases lay outside the gene matches. CDR1 is SGDLS, CDR2 YYNGEE, per germline. This CDR3 is CASSPSGDRDYGYTF. The DNA of the CDR3 is TGTGCCAGCAGCCCATCTGGGGACAGAGACTATGGCTACACCTTC.

This sequence joins TRBV7-2 and TRBJ2-1, with D maybe TRBD2 (5 bases). This CDR3 region has 15 residues. Trimming shortened V by 5 bases and J by 0 bases, and 11 bases separated the two germline ends. Germline CDR1 is SGHTA and CDR2 is FQGNSA. The DNA of the CDR3 is TGTGCCAGCAGCATAACTGGGAGCTCCTACAATGAGCAGTTCTTC. This sequence encodes CASSITGSSYNEQFF. Drawing the rest from reference TRBV7-2 and TRBJ2-1, the complete variable domain is GAGVSQSPSNKVTEKGKDVELRCDPISGHTALYWYRQSLGQGLEFLIYFQGNSAPDKSGLPSDRFSAERTGGSVSTLTIQRTQQEDSAVYLCASSITGSSYNEQFFGPGTRLTVL.

The chain recombines TRBV6-5 with TRBJ1-2; D possibly corresponds to TRBD1 (5 bases). V lost 6 bases and J lost 4, with 6 bases in between. The length of the CDR3 is 11 residues. Germline-derived CDR1 and CDR2 are MNHEY and SVGAGI. This chain's CDR3 is CASSQGYGYTF. CDR3 nucleotide sequence: TGTGCCAGCAGCCAGGGCTATGGCTACACCTTC.

V and J are TRBV28 and TRBJ2-5, with 9 bases identical to TRBD1. Trimming cost V 4 bases and J 1 base; bases outside gene matches: 7. Germline V gene sequence: CDR1 MDHEN, CDR2 SYDVKM. The CDR3 runs to 16 residues. The CDR3 here is CASSSRGQGSQETQYF. CDR3 in DNA: TGTGCCAGCAGTTCTCGGGGACAGGGAAGCCAAGAGACCCAGTACTTC.

This clone was seen a handful of times. The chain employs TRBV5-8 and TRBJ1-4; 7 bases fit TRBD1. Unmatched junction bases numbered 16, after V lost 9 bases and J lost 5 bases. The CDR3 consists of 16 residues. Germline CDR1 is SGHTS and CDR2 is YDEGEE. CDR3 loop: CANSRGLRQGNEKLFF. The CDR3 DNA sequence: TGTGCCAACTCCCGGGGACTCAGACAGGGAAATGAAAAACTGTTTTTT.

The chain carries TRBV19 and TRBJ2-7, with D perhaps TRBD1 (6 bases). From germline, CDR1 is LNHDA and CDR2 SQIVND (reference sequence). Trimming removed 6 bases from V and 2 bases from J, with 14 bases in between. The CDR3 covers 14 residues. The CDR3: CASSTGTTTYEQYF. CDR3 coding DNA: TGTGCCAGTAGCACCGGGACAACCACCTACGAGCAGTACTTC.

This clone turned up a few times. The chain recombines TRBV7-3 with TRBJ2-1; D is ambiguous. The CDR3 covers 16 residues. V lost 5 bases to trimming and J lost 0 bases, with 14 bases between them. CDR1 is SGHTA, CDR2 FQGTGA, per germline. The DNA for the CDR3 is TGTGCCAGCAGCAACATATTTGGCAGCTCCTACAATGAGCAGTTCTTC. It specifies CASSNIFGSSYNEQFF.

This rearrangement joins TRBV5-6 to TRBJ2-7; no definite D call. Germline CDR1 SGHDT, CDR2 YYEEEE. CDR3 length equals 12 residues. With 1 base removed from V and 3 bases from J, the gap between germline ends came to 5 bases. CDR3 sequence (DNA): TGTGCCAGCAGCTTGTCAGGCTACGAGCAGTACTTC. It specifies CASSLSGYEQYF.

The genes are TRBV28 and TRBJ2-1; 10 nucleotides align to TRBD2. The trim removed 2 bases at V and 9 bases at J, leaving 4 bases unmatched. In germline, CDR1 is MDHEN, CDR2 SYDVKM. The CDR3 has 14 residues. Here the CDR3 DNA reads TGTGCCAGCAGTTTAAGCGGGGGGGCCCGTGAGCAGTTCTTC. Translating it yields CASSLSGGAREQFF.

V gene TRBV29-1 combines with J gene TRBJ2-5; D perhaps matches TRBD2 (5 bases). V was cut by 3 bases and J by 13 bases, with 12 bases left in between. Germline V lookup: CDR1 SQVTM, CDR2 ANQGSEA. The CDR3 is 10 amino acids. As DNA, the CDR3 is TGCAGCGTTGATCGCGGGCCCCTGTACTTC. It yields the protein CSVDRGPLYF.